The T cell receptor (beta chain) described here comes from a study of T cell changes during pregnancy in multiple sclerosis. The V segment lost 4 bases and the J segment 4 bases; nucleotides outside the gene matches: 9. Germline assignment: CDR1 SGHRS and CDR2 YFSETQ. The CDR3 contains 15 residues. TCRdb keeps only in-frame clones here, not all; method: immunoSEQ multiplex PCR. Of roughly 97,000 clones listed, over 75% are singletons. Here the sequenced sample was peripheral blood, taken in the second trimester of pregnancy. The rearrangement uses TRBV5-1 and TRBJ1-2; 8 bases are a match to TRBD1. The TCR was taken from a female donor in good health, enrolled as a control in a pregnancy study. CDR3: CASSPLSGTGYGYTF. CDR3 sequence (DNA): TGCGCCAGCAGCCCCTTGAGCGGGACAGGCTATGGCTACACCTTC.